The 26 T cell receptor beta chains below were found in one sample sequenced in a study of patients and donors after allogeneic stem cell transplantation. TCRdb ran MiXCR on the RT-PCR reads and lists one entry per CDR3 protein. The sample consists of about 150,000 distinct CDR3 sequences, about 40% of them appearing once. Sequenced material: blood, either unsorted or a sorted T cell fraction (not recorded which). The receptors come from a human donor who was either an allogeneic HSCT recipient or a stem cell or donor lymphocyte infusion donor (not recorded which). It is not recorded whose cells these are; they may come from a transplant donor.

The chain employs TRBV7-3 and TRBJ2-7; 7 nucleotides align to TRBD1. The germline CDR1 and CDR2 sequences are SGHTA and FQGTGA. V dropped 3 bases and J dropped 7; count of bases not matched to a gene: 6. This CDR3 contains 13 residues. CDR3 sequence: CASSFDRAREQYF. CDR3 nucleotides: TGTGCCAGCAGCTTTGACAGGGCTCGGGAGCAGTACTTC.

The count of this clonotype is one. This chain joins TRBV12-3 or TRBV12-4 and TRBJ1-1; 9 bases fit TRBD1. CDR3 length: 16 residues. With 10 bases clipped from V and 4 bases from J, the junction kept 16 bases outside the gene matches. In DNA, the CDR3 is TGTGCCATCGACCGGGACAGGGATGCTGAGGGCACTGAAGCTTTCTTT. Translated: CAIDRDRDAEGTEAFF.

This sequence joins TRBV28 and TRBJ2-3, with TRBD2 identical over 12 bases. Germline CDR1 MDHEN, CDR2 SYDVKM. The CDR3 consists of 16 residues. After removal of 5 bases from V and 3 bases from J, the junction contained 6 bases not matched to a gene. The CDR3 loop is CASSPQTSGGTDTQYF. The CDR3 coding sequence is TGTGCCAGCAGTCCCCAGACTAGCGGGGGAACAGATACGCAGTATTTT.

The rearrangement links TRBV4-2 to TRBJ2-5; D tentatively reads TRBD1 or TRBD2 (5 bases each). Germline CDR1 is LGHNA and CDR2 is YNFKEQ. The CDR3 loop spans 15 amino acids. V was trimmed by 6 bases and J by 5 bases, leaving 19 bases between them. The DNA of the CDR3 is TGTGCCAGCAGTTTTGGGACCCGCGAGCGGGAGACCCAGTACTTC. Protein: CASSFGTRERETQYF.

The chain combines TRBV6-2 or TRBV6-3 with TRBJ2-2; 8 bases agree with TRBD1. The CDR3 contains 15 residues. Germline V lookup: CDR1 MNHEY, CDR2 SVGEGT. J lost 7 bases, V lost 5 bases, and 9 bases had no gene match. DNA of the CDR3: TGTGCCAGCAGTCCAATCCGGACAGGGAACGGGGAGCTGTTTTTT. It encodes CASSPIRTGNGELFF.

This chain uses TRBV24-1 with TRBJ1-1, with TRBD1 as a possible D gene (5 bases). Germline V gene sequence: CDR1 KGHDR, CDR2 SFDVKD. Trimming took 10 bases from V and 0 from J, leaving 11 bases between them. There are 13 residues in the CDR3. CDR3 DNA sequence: TGTGCCACAGGGGACTCCATGAACACTGAAGCTTTCTTT. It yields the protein CATGDSMNTEAFF.

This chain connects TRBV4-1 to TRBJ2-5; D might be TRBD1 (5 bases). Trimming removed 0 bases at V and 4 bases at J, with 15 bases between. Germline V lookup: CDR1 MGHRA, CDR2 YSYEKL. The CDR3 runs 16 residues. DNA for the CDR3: TGCGCCAGCAGCCAAGAGTATCAGGCAAGGGGAGAGACCCAGTACTTC. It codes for CASSQEYQARGETQYF.

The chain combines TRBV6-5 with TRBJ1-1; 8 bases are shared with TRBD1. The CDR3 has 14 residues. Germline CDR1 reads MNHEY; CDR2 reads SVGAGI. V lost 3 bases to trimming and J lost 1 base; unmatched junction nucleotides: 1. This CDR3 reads CASSYTGGNTEAFF. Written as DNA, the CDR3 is TGTGCCAGCAGTTATACAGGGGGGAACACTGAAGCTTTCTTT.

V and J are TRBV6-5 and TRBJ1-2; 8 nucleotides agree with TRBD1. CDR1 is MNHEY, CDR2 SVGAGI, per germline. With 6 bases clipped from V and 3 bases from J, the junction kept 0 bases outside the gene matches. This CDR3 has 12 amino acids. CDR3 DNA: TGTGCCAGCAGGACAGGGGACTATGGCTACACCTTC. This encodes CASRTGDYGYTF.

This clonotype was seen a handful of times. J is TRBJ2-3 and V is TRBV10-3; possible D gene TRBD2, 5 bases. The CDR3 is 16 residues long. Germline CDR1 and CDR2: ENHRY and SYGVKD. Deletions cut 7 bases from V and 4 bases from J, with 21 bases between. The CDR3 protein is CAITPDRRPPADTQYF. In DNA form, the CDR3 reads TGTGCCATCACCCCTGACCGGAGGCCCCCCGCAGATACGCAGTATTTT.

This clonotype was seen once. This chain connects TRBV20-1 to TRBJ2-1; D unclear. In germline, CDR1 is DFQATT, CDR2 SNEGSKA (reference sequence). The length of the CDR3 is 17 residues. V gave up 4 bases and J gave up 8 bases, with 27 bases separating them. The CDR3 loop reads CSAKVLGRALDDDEQFF. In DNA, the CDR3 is TGCAGTGCTAAGGTGTTAGGGCGTGCTCTAGACGACGATGAGCAGTTCTTC.

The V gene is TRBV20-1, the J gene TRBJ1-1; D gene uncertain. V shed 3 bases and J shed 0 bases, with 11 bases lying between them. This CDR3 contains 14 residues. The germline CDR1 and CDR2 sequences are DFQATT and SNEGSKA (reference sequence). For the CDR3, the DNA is TGCAGTGCTAGTAAGCCAGACATGAACACTGAAGCTTTCTTT. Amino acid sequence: CSASKPDMNTEAFF.

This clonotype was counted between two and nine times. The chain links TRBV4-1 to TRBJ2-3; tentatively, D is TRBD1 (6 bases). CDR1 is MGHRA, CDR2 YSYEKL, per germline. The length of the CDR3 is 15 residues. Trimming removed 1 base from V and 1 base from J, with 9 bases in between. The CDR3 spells CASSQAWGRTDTQYF. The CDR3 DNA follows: TGCGCCAGCAGCCAAGCATGGGGGCGCACAGATACGCAGTATTTT.

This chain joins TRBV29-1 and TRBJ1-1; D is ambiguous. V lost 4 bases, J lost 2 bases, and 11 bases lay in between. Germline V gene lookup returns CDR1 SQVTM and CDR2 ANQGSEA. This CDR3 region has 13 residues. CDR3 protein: CSVGFHLNTEAFF. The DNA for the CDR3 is TGCAGCGTTGGGTTCCACCTTAACACTGAAGCTTTCTTT. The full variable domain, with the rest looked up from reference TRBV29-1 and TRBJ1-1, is SAVISQKPSRDICQRGTSLTIQCQVDSQVTMMFWYRQQPGQSLTLIATANQGSEATYESGFVIDKFPISRPNLTFSTLTVSNMSPEDSSIYLCSVGFHLNTEAFFGQGTRLTVV.

CDR3 amino acids: CASSFRQGIYNEQFF. For the CDR3, the DNA is TGCGCCAGCAGCTTTCGACAGGGTATCTACAATGAGCAGTTCTTC. V gene TRBV4-3 combines with J gene TRBJ2-1, with 7 bases lining up with TRBD1. This CDR3 has 15 amino acids. CDR1 is LGHNA, CDR2 YSLEER, per germline. With 5 bases clipped from V and 3 bases from J, the junction kept 7 bases outside the gene matches.

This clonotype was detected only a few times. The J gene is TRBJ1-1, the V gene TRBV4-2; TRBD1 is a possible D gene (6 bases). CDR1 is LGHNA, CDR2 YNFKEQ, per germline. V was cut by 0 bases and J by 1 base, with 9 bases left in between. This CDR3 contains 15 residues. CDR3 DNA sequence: TGTGCCAGCAGCCAAGAGGGACAACAGAACACTGAAGCTTTCTTT. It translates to CASSQEGQQNTEAFF.

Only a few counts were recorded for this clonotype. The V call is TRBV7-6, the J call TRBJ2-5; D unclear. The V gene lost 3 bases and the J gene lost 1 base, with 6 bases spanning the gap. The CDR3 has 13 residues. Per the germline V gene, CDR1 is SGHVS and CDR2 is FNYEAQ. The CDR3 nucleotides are TGTGCCAGCAGCTTTGGGTTCCAAGAGACCCAGTACTTC. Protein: CASSFGFQETQYF.

The CDR3 bases are TGTGCCAGCAGTCCAACACTAGCATTCCACGAGCAGTACTTC. Its protein is CASSPTLAFHEQYF. The rearrangement joins TRBV12-3 or TRBV12-4 to TRBJ2-7, with a tentative D call TRBD2 (6 bases). CDR3 length: 14 residues. Trimming left V 5 bases short and J 5 bases short, with 16 bases between.

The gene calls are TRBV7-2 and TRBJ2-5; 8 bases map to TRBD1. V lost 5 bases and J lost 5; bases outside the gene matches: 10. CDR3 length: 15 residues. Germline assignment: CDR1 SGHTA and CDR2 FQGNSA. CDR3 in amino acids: CASSKSRDRLETQYF. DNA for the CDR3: TGTGCCAGCAGCAAAAGCCGGGACAGGCTGGAGACCCAGTACTTC.

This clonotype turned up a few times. The CDR3 nucleotides are TGCGCCAGCAGCCCGGGACAGGGAGGGTACAATGAGCAGTTCTTC. Translated, it gives CASSPGQGGYNEQFF. The J gene is TRBJ2-1, the V gene TRBV5-1; 9 bases align to TRBD1. This CDR3 contains 15 residues. V trimming: 4 bases; J trimming: 4 bases; junction bases outside the gene matches: 6. The germline CDR1 and CDR2 sequences are SGHRS and YFSETQ.

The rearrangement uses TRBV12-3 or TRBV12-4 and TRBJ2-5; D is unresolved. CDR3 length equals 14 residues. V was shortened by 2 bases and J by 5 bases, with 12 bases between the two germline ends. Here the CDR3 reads CASSLFPLRETQYF. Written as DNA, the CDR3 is TGTGCCAGCAGTTTATTCCCCCTAAGGGAGACCCAGTACTTC.

In DNA, the CDR3 is TGTGCCAGCAGTCCGCCCCGACCGAGGGGGCTGGGGAACACTGAAGCTTTCTTT. It codes for CASSPPRPRGLGNTEAFF. This chain connects TRBV6-6 to TRBJ1-1; TRBD1 aligns across 7 bases. Germline V gives CDR1 MNHNY, CDR2 SVGAGI (reference sequence). The trim removed 5 bases at V and 1 base at J, leaving 16 bases unmatched. CDR3 length: 18 amino acids.

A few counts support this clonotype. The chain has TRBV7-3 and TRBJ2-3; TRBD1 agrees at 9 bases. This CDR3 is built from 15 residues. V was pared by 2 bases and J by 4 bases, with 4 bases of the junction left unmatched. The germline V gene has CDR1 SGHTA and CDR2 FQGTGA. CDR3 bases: TGTGCCAGCAGCTTATCGGACAGGGGCTCAGATACGCAGTATTTT. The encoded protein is CASSLSDRGSDTQYF.

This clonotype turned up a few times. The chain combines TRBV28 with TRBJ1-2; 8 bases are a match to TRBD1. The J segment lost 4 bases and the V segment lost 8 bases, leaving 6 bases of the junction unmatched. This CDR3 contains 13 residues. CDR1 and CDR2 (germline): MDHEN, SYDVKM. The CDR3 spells CASGRGPFYGYTF. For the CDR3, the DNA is TGTGCCAGCGGCAGGGGGCCCTTCTATGGCTACACCTTC.

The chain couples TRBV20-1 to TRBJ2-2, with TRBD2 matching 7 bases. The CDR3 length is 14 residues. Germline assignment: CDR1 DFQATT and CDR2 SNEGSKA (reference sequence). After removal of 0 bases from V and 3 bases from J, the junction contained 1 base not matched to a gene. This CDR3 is CSARERGYTGELFF. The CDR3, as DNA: TGCAGTGCTAGAGAGCGGGGGTACACCGGGGAGCTGTTTTTT.

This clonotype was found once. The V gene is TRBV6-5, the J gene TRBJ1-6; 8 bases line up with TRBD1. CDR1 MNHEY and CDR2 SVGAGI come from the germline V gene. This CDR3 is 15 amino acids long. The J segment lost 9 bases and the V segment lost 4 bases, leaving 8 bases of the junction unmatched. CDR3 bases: TGTGCCAGCAGTTCGGACAGGGCTCGAAGTTCACCCCTCCACTTT. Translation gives CASSSDRARSSPLHF.